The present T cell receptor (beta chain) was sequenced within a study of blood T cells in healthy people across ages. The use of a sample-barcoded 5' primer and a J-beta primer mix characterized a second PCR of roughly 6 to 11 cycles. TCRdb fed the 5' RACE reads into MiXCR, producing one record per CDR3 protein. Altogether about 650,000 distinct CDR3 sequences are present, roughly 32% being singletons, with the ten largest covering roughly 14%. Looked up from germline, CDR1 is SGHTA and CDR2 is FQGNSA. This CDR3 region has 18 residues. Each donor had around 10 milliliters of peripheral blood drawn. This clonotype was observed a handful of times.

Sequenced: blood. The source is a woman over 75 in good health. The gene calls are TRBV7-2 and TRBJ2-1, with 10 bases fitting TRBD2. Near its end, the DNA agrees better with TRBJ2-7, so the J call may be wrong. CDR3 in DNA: TGTGCCAGCAGCTTAGCGATCAGCGGGGGGGACTCCTACAATGAGCAGTACTTC. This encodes CASSLAISGGDSYNEQYF.